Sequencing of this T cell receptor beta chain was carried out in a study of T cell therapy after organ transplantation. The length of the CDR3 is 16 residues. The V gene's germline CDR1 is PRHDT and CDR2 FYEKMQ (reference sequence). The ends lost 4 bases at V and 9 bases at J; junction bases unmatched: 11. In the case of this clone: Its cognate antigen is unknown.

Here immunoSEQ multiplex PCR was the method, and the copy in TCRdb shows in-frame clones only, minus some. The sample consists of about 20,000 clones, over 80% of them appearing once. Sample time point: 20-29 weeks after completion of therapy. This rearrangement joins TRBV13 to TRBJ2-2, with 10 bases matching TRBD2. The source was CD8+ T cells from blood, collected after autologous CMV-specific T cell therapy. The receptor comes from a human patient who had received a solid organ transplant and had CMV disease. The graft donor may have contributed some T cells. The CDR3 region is CASSSGIERGGRELFF. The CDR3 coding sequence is TGTGCCAGCAGCTCGGGGATCGAGCGGGGGGGCCGGGAGCTGTTTTTT.